A single sample gave rise to the 6 T cell receptor beta chains below, sequenced in a study of CD4+ T cells in melanoma. Clones were sequenced by immunoSEQ multiplex PCR, and TCRdb holds only the in-frame ones, with some missing. Here the sample spans about 140,000 clones, around 90% being singletons. The source is a human donor with melanoma.

The J gene is TRBJ1-1, the V gene TRBV6-5; D is uncertain. V lost 0 bases to trimming and J lost 4 bases, with 6 bases between them. The CDR3 totals 13 residues. Per germline, CDR1 MNHEY and CDR2 SVGAGI. CDR3 region: CASSYSASTEAFF. DNA of the CDR3: TGTGCCAGCAGTTACTCGGCAAGCACTGAAGCTTTCTTT.

This clone occurred once. The CDR3 coding sequence is TGTGCCAGCAGTCCAAACGCGGGACAGGGATCAGGTGCCAACGTCCTGACTTTC. It yields the protein CASSPNAGQGSGANVLTF. This chain joins TRBV7-9 and TRBJ2-6; the match to TRBD1 covers 9 bases. With V trimmed by 6 bases and J by 7 bases, 16 bases remained unmatched. CDR3 length: 18 amino acids. Germline-derived CDR1 and CDR2 are SEHNR and FQNEAQ (reference sequence).

In nucleotides, the CDR3 is TGTGCCAGCAGATTGGCAGGGGGCACTGAAGCTTTCTTT. Amino acid sequence: CASRLAGGTEAFF. The chain couples TRBV6-1 to TRBJ1-1; the match to TRBD1 covers 7 bases. The CDR3 spans 13 residues. V dropped 6 bases and J dropped 4; count of bases not matched to a gene: 5. Germline V lookup: CDR1 MNHNS, CDR2 SASEGT.

Turning to this clone: Compared with germline, one end of the junction differs, possibly owing to a read error. The chain links TRBV5-1 to TRBJ2-5; TRBD2 is a possible D gene (6 bases). The germline V gene has CDR1 SGHRS and CDR2 YFSETQ. The CDR3 is 14 amino acids. Here the CDR3 reads CASSLVPSEESQYF. CDR3 nucleotide sequence: TGCGCCAGCAGCTTGGTCCCTAGCGAGGAGAGCCAGTACTTC.

The rearrangement uses TRBV9 and TRBJ1-3; 8 nucleotides match TRBD1. Losses at the gene ends were 4 bases for V and 0 bases for J; bases not matched to a gene: 6. There are 16 residues in the CDR3. Germline CDR1 is SGDLS and CDR2 is YYNGEE. This CDR3 is CASSSGTGGSGNTIYF. The CDR3 DNA follows: TGTGCCAGCAGCTCTGGGACAGGCGGCTCTGGAAACACCATATATTTT.

The chain combines TRBV19 with TRBJ2-6, with a weak D call TRBD1 (5 bases). This CDR3 comprises 17 residues. CDR1 is LNHDA, CDR2 SQIVND, per germline (reference sequence). V was pared by 5 bases and J by 1 base, with 15 bases between. CDR3: CASSLAGKKSGANVLTF. The CDR3 DNA follows: TGTGCCAGTAGTTTGGCAGGGAAGAAATCTGGGGCCAACGTCCTGACTTTC. Full variable domain (remainder filled in from reference TRBV19 and TRBJ2-6): DGGITQSPKYLFRKEGQNVTLSCEQNLNHDAMYWYRQDPGQGLRLIYYSQIVNDFQKGDIAEGYSVSREKKESFPLTVTSAQKNPTAFYLCASSLAGKKSGANVLTFGAGSRLTVL.